What follows are 14 T cell receptor beta chains derived from one specimen sequenced in a study of post-analysis software for immune sequencing data. No antigen has been identified for these receptors. The authors incorporated unique molecular identifiers into the TCR beta cDNA libraries. TCRdb redid the calling of the PCR reads with MiXCR, one entry per CDR3 protein. The sample contains fewer than 600,000 distinct CDR3 sequences, approximately 46% of which appear only once. Study observations and caveats: In patients, TRBV5-6, TRBV5-1 and TRBV20-1 belonged to roughly five TRBV segments found more frequently than in controls.

Material for sequencing was blood. The receptors were sampled from a girl aged 5-17 years with multiple sclerosis.

The chain couples TRBV15 to TRBJ1-5; TRBD1 matches 7 bases. Germline V CDR1 and CDR2: LNHNV, YYDKDF (reference sequence). V shed 3 bases, J shed 3 bases, and the junction held 11 bases outside the gene matches. The CDR3 loop spans 17 amino acids. The CDR3 coding sequence is TGTGCCACCAGCAGGGGCGCAGGGGGGTCAGACAATCAGCCCCAGCATTTT. It translates to CATSRGAGGSDNQPQHF.

The chain carries TRBV4-1 and TRBJ1-1; no firm D call. The CDR3 spans 17 residues. Germline V gives CDR1 MGHRA, CDR2 YSYEKL. Trimming shortened V by 1 base and J by 5 bases, and 20 bases separated the two germline ends. DNA for the CDR3: TGCGCCAGCAGCCAAGGCATCTTTGGTATTGCGAAGACTGAAGCTTTCTTT. This encodes CASSQGIFGIAKTEAFF.

The chain recombines TRBV15 with TRBJ2-4; 9 nucleotides agree with TRBD2. The J call is uncertain, as TRBJ2-7 better fits the DNA end. CDR3 size: 13 residues. Germline V lookup: CDR1 LNHNV, CDR2 YYDKDF (reference sequence). The CDR3 region is CATRNVAGAEQYF. DNA for the CDR3: TGTGCCACCAGAAATGTAGCGGGAGCCGAGCAGTACTTC.

The V gene is TRBV12-3 or TRBV12-4, the J gene TRBJ2-7; D not certain. This CDR3 spans 14 amino acids. The germline V and J ends were trimmed by 0 bases and 5 bases, with 11 bases remaining between them. CDR3 in amino acids: CASSLAGKRHEQYF. CDR3 coding DNA: TGTGCCAGCAGTTTAGCAGGAAAGAGACACGAGCAGTACTTC.

The J gene is TRBJ2-6, the V gene TRBV7-9; TRBD2 is a possible D gene (5 bases). The germline V gene has CDR1 SEHNR and CDR2 FQNEAQ (reference sequence). The CDR3 sequence is 16 residues long. V was pared by 3 bases and J by 0 bases, with 9 bases between. In DNA, the CDR3 is TGTGCCAGCAGCTTCGGTGGGAGCTCTGGGGCCAACGTCCTGACTTTC. It is translated as CASSFGGSSGANVLTF.

The CDR3 coding sequence is TGTGCCACAGCCGACAGGGCCTACACAGATACGCAGTATTTT. Amino acids: CATADRAYTDTQYF. The V gene is TRBV6-4, the J gene TRBJ2-3; 7 bases line up with TRBD1. Trimming removed 10 bases from V and 2 bases from J; junction bases left unmatched: 9. The CDR3 spans 14 residues. Germline V gives CDR1 MRHNA, CDR2 SNTAGT.

This sequence joins TRBV5-1 and TRBJ2-3, with D possibly matching TRBD2 (6 bases). CDR3 length: 14 amino acids. V shed 4 bases and J shed 7 bases, with 16 bases lying between them. Looked up from germline, CDR1 is SGHRS and CDR2 is YFSETQ. CDR3 coding DNA: TGCGCCAGCAGCCCAGATAGCGGCCGAAATACGCAGTATTTT. Protein sequence: CASSPDSGRNTQYF.

This chain uses TRBV12-3 or TRBV12-4 with TRBJ1-5; the D gene is possibly TRBD1 (5 bases). V lost 6 bases to trimming and J lost 8 bases, with 14 bases between them. The CDR3 is 13 residues long. The CDR3 nucleotides read TGTGCCAGCAGACGACAGCCCCTTGAGCCCCAGCATTTT. This codes for CASRRQPLEPQHF.

The chain combines TRBV7-2 with TRBJ2-1, with 9 bases identical to TRBD1. The CDR3 has 16 residues. Germline V gene sequence: CDR1 SGHTA, CDR2 FQGNSA. The V and J ends lost 5 bases and 6 bases, in that order; junction bases with no gene match: 11. The CDR3, as DNA: TGTGCCAGCAGCGTGCGGACAGGGGATTTCCCCAATGAGCAGTTCTTC. As protein: CASSVRTGDFPNEQFF.

The chain couples TRBV2 to TRBJ2-3; TRBD2 is a possible D gene (5 bases). The CDR3 is 16 residues long. The germline V gene encodes CDR1 SNHLY and CDR2 FYNNEI. V was trimmed by 5 bases and J by 2 bases, leaving 17 bases between them. The CDR3 here is CASSLTTSLVTDTQYF. Here the CDR3 DNA reads TGTGCCAGCAGTCTTACTACTAGTTTAGTCACAGATACGCAGTATTTT.

In this sample, this clonotype turned up a few times. This rearrangement joins TRBV15 to TRBJ1-4; 7 positions match TRBD1. With V trimmed by 3 bases and J by 5 bases, 9 bases remained unmatched. CDR1 LNHNV and CDR2 YYDKDF come from the germline V gene (reference sequence). This CDR3 spans 16 amino acids. The CDR3 protein is CATSSYFRDSNEKLFF. In nucleotides, the CDR3 is TGTGCCACCAGCAGCTATTTCCGGGACAGCAATGAAAAACTGTTTTTT.

The chain is built from TRBV7-2 and TRBJ2-5; 14 bases are a match to TRBD2. V dropped 5 bases and J dropped 4; count of bases not matched to a gene: 9. The germline V gene encodes CDR1 SGHTA and CDR2 FQGNSA. The CDR3 totals 17 residues. CDR3 sequence: CASSPQRLAGGRETQYF. CDR3 nucleotides: TGTGCCAGCAGCCCACAGAGACTAGCGGGAGGGCGAGAGACCCAGTACTTC.

This clonotype was picked up a small number of times. The chain uses TRBV7-6 and TRBJ2-7; 13 bases are shared with TRBD2. The CDR3 contains 17 residues. Germline V gives CDR1 SGHVS, CDR2 FNYEAQ. Trimming cost V 1 base and J 3 bases; bases outside gene matches: 6. The CDR3 DNA sequence: TGTGCCAGCAGCTTAGTACCGGGACTAGCGGGATTCTACGAGCAGTACTTC. Residues: CASSLVPGLAGFYEQYF.

The chain is built from TRBV19 and TRBJ2-5; no clear D gene. Per the germline V gene, CDR1 is LNHDA and CDR2 is SQIVND (reference sequence). The CDR3 loop spans 14 amino acids. V was cut by 5 bases and J by 2 bases, with 12 bases left in between. CDR3 sequence (DNA): TGTGCCAGTAGTGCCCCCCGGCGGCAAGAGACCCAGTACTTC. It is translated as CASSAPRRQETQYF.